This TCR beta chain was observed in a study of cytomegalovirus exposure and HLA in healthy donors. The PCR ran on 60 Vbeta and 13 Jbeta primers. The assay was immunoSEQ multiplex PCR, and TCRdb's table has in-frame clones only and misses some. The table shows 130,000 or so clones, with 70% to 75% occurring only once. CDR1 MDHEN and CDR2 SYDVKM come from the germline V gene. V was pared by 7 bases and J by 9 bases, with 13 bases of the junction left unmatched. The CDR3 covers 16 residues. This clone came up once. Sequencing was carried out using PBMCs. This chain connects TRBV28 to TRBJ2-1, with 12 bases identical to TRBD2. This TCR came from a man under 40 in good health and CMV-seronegative. This chain's CDR3 is CASTPASGGAIREQFF. CDR3 nucleotides: TGTGCCAGCACCCCCGCTAGCGGGGGGGCGATTCGTGAGCAGTTCTTC.